The 20 T cell receptor beta chains in this list originate from one sample, sequenced in a study of cytomegalovirus exposure and HLA in healthy donors. With 60 Vbeta and 13 Jbeta primers, the PCR was carried out. Produced via immunoSEQ multiplex PCR; TCRdb's table is partial and in-frame only. The table has approximately 190,000 clones, around 85% seen once. Input material: PBMCs. The receptor source for this set is a man aged 35 to 55 in good health and CMV-seropositive.

The chain recombines TRBV5-1 with TRBJ2-5; D is unresolved. Deletions cut 4 bases from V and 2 bases from J, with 15 bases between. The CDR3 covers 15 residues. Germline V lookup: CDR1 SGHRS, CDR2 YFSETQ. CDR3 nucleotides: TGCGCCAGCAGCCCCACCAGGCACACTCAAGAGACCCAGTACTTC. Translating gives CASSPTRHTQETQYF.

This clone was detected only a few times. The genes are TRBV6-1 and TRBJ1-1, with 8 bases that match TRBD1. The CDR3 is 14 amino acids. Trimming at V came to 6 bases and at J to 4 bases, leaving 7 bases not matched to a gene. Per germline, CDR1 MNHNS and CDR2 SASEGT. CDR3 coding DNA: TGTGCCAGCAGAACGACAGGGGTGGGCACTGAAGCTTTCTTT. The encoded protein is CASRTTGVGTEAFF.

This clone has only a few counts. The J gene is TRBJ1-6, the V gene TRBV11-2; D is possibly TRBD1 (5 bases). The CDR3 length is 13 residues. Between the trimmed V and J ends, which lost 5 bases and 9 bases, there was a span of 11 bases. Germline-derived CDR1 and CDR2 are SGHAT and FQNNGV. The chain's CDR3 is CASSSMTASPLHF. The CDR3 DNA sequence: TGTGCCAGCAGCAGCATGACAGCTTCACCCCTCCACTTT.

The V and J genes are TRBV7-2 and TRBJ2-5; D uncertain. V lost 5 bases to trimming and J lost 0 bases, with 4 bases between them. The germline V gene encodes CDR1 SGHTA and CDR2 FQGNSA. CDR3 size: 12 residues. CDR3 sequence: CASSPDQETQYF. DNA of the CDR3: TGTGCCAGCAGCCCTGACCAAGAGACCCAGTACTTC.

This clone was seen only once. This chain links TRBV6-1 with TRBJ2-5; possible D gene TRBD2, 6 bases. Germline V lookup: CDR1 MNHNS, CDR2 SASEGT. Trimming removed 6 bases from V and 1 base from J, with 6 bases in between. CDR3 size: 12 residues. The CDR3 loop reads CASRGGQETQYF. The CDR3 coding sequence is TGTGCCAGCAGGGGGGGCCAAGAGACCCAGTACTTC.

In DNA form, the CDR3 reads TGTGCCAGCTCACCACGGAGGGGTGCCTACAATGAGCAGTTCTTC. The encoded protein is CASSPRRGAYNEQFF. The J gene is TRBJ2-1, the V gene TRBV18; D might be TRBD2 (6 bases). V lost 1 base and J lost 2, with 9 bases in between. The CDR3 length is 15 residues. Germline V gene lookup returns CDR1 KGHSH and CDR2 LQKENI.

The genes are TRBV7-2 and TRBJ2-5; D is perhaps TRBD1 (5 bases). The ends were cut back, 2 bases at V and 6 bases at J, with 13 bases in the middle. The V gene's germline CDR1 is SGHTA and CDR2 FQGNSA. This CDR3 is 14 amino acids long. The CDR3 DNA follows: TGTGCCAGCAGCTTATTCGCCAGGGAAAAGACCCAGTACTTC. It translates to CASSLFAREKTQYF.

The rearrangement uses TRBV7-2 and TRBJ1-2; no reliable D call. V was cut by 5 bases and J by 8 bases, with 12 bases left in between. The CDR3 runs 12 residues. CDR1 and CDR2 (germline): SGHTA, FQGNSA. The CDR3 is CASSPLRGGYTF. The CDR3 bases are TGTGCCAGCAGCCCGCTGCGGGGAGGCTACACCTTC.

This sequence joins TRBV19 and TRBJ2-1, with 7 bases fitting TRBD1. The CDR3 consists of 13 residues. The ends lost 6 bases at V and 9 bases at J; junction bases unmatched: 8. Germline loops: CDR1 LNHDA, CDR2 SQIVND (reference sequence). The CDR3 nucleotides read TGTGCCAGTAGCGTCAACAGGGGTACTGAGCAGTTCTTC. Protein product: CASSVNRGTEQFF. The entire variable domain, with the rest obtained from reference TRBV19 and TRBJ2-1, is as follows: DGGITQSPKYLFRKEGQNVTLSCEQNLNHDAMYWYRQDPGQGLRLIYYSQIVNDFQKGDIAEGYSVSREKKESFPLTVTSAQKNPTAFYLCASSVNRGTEQFFGPGTRLTVL.

A few counts support this clone. J is TRBJ2-7 and V is TRBV9; D may be TRBD2 (7 bases). From germline, CDR1 is SGDLS and CDR2 YYNGEE. The CDR3 has 16 amino acids. The V and J ends lost 3 bases and 1 base respectively, with 17 bases between them. The CDR3 loop is CASSASGTSISYEQYF. In DNA, the CDR3 is TGTGCCAGCAGCGCGAGCGGGACAAGCATTTCCTACGAGCAGTACTTC.

This rearrangement joins TRBV19 to TRBJ2-7, with 7 bases lining up with TRBD1. Germline V gene data show CDR1 as LNHDA and CDR2 as SQIVND (reference sequence). J gave up 6 bases and V 0 bases, and 14 bases lay outside the gene matches. This CDR3 has 17 amino acids. The CDR3 sequence: CASSIDRLQGSSTEQYF. DNA of the CDR3: TGTGCCAGTAGTATAGATAGATTACAGGGGTCCTCGACCGAGCAGTACTTC.

This rearrangement joins TRBV5-1 to TRBJ2-1, with TRBD1 matching over 9 bases. Per the germline V gene, CDR1 is SGHRS and CDR2 is YFSETQ. This CDR3 region has 15 residues. Trimming at V came to 4 bases and at J to 7 bases, leaving 9 bases not matched to a gene. CDR3 DNA: TGCGCCAGCAGCGGCTTACAGGGGGCGCGAAATGAGCAGTTCTTC. Amino acid sequence: CASSGLQGARNEQFF.

The rearrangement links TRBV27 to TRBJ2-6, with 9 bases that match TRBD1. Looked up from germline, CDR1 is MNHEY and CDR2 is SMNVEV (reference sequence). V dropped 6 bases and J dropped 0; count of bases not matched to a gene: 9. CDR3 length: 18 amino acids. The CDR3 is CASRPGQGLSSGANVLTF. As DNA, the CDR3 is TGTGCCAGCAGACCGGGACAGGGCTTAAGCTCTGGGGCCAACGTCCTGACTTTC. Using reference TRBV27 and TRBJ2-6 for the parts outside the CDR3, the full variable domain is EAQVTQNPRYLITVTGKKLTVTCSQNMNHEYMSWYRQDPGLGLRQIYYSMNVEVTDKGDVPEGYKVSRKEKRNFPLILESPSPNQTSLYFCASRPGQGLSSGANVLTFGAGSRLTVL.

The gene calls are TRBV7-9 and TRBJ2-1; TRBD1 agrees at 7 bases. Germline assignment: CDR1 SEHNR and CDR2 FQNEAQ (reference sequence). The CDR3 consists of 14 residues. The J segment lost 4 bases and the V segment lost 7 bases, leaving 7 bases of the junction unmatched. CDR3 sequence: CASTPGQPYNEQFF. CDR3 coding DNA: TGTGCCAGCACCCCGGGACAGCCTTACAATGAGCAGTTCTTC.

The chain recombines TRBV29-1 with TRBJ2-7, with TRBD1 identical over 9 bases. Trimming cost V 4 bases and J 5 bases; bases outside gene matches: 9. CDR3 length: 14 residues. Germline V gives CDR1 SQVTM, CDR2 ANQGSEA. The CDR3 DNA is TGCAGCGTTGCTCGAGGGACAGGGTACCACGAGCAGTACTTC. It specifies CSVARGTGYHEQYF.

This chain joins TRBV7-9 and TRBJ1-4; TRBD1 agrees at 7 bases. In germline, CDR1 is SEHNR, CDR2 FQNEAQ (reference sequence). V shed 5 bases and J 15 bases; nucleotides not matched to a gene: 9. The CDR3 contains 12 residues. The chain's CDR3 is CASSTGLQGLFF. DNA of the CDR3: TGTGCCAGCAGCACCGGGCTACAGGGGTTGTTTTTT.

The rearrangement uses TRBV5-1 and TRBJ2-3, with D hard to call. Germline CDR1 and CDR2: SGHRS and YFSETQ. This CDR3 is 14 amino acids long. Trimming cost V 0 bases and J 1 base, with 6 bases left between them. The CDR3 here is CASSLGTRTDTQYF. CDR3 DNA: TGCGCCAGCAGCTTGGGTACACGCACAGATACGCAGTATTTT.

The V call is TRBV15, the J call TRBJ2-3; 8 bases align to TRBD1. CDR1 and CDR2 from the germline V gene are LNHNV and YYDKDF (reference sequence). The CDR3 extends over 15 amino acids. V lost 5 bases to trimming and J lost 3 bases; unmatched junction nucleotides: 7. CDR3 nucleotides: TGTGCCACCAGCCGACAGGGGCTTGGGACAGATACGCAGTATTTT. Its protein is CATSRQGLGTDTQYF.

This clone has only a few counts. The chain recombines TRBV28 with TRBJ2-3, with TRBD1 matching 7 bases. Trimming cost V 2 bases and J 2 bases; bases outside gene matches: 4. Germline lookup yields CDR1 MDHEN and CDR2 SYDVKM. The CDR3 is made up of 15 amino acids. CDR3 loop: CASSLTGAVTDTQYF. Here the CDR3 DNA reads TGTGCCAGCAGTTTAACAGGGGCGGTCACAGATACGCAGTATTTT. Filled out from reference TRBV28 and TRBJ2-3, the complete variable domain reads DVKVTQSSRYLVKRTGEKVFLECVQDMDHENMFWYRQDPGLGLRLIYFSYDVKMKEKGDIPEGYSVSREKKERFSLILESASTNQTSMYLCASSLTGAVTDTQYFGPGTRLTVL.

The CDR3, as DNA: TGTGCCAGCAGTTCGACAGTGGGGCTTCAAGAGACCCAGTACTTC. Translated: CASSSTVGLQETQYF. The V and J genes are TRBV27 and TRBJ2-5, with D possibly TRBD1 on 5 matching bases. Trimming left V 4 bases short and J 2 bases short, with 14 bases between. Germline CDR1 reads MNHEY; CDR2 reads SMNVEV (reference sequence). This CDR3 has 15 residues.